This TCR beta chain was sequenced in a study of Graves' ophthalmopathy and Graves' hyperthyroidism. The evidence that diagnosis relied on was clinical symptoms, serum thyroxine, TRAb, thyroid ultrasound and orbital computed tomography. Study findings and constraints: Classification of ophthalmopathy versus stable hyperthyroidism by a 13-signature model yielded roughly 86% sensitivity and around 76% specificity.

Per the germline V gene, CDR1 is ENHRY and CDR2 is SYGVKD. The CDR3 totals 12 residues. V lost 7 bases and J 2 bases, leaving 9 bases between the germline ends. Using RNA transcripts, the TCR beta CDR3 regions were amplified. Second-round multiplex PCR came after a first-round RT-PCR that employed HTBI primers. TCRdb re-analysed the multiplex PCR reads in MiXCR, keeping a single row per CDR3 protein. The repertoire holds hundreds of thousands of distinct CDR3 sequences, with about two fifths as singletons. Remarks on this clonotype: The antigen is undetermined.

The source material was peripheral blood. This clonotype originated in an adult man with Graves' ophthalmopathy. The V and J genes are TRBV10-3 and TRBJ2-7; maybe TRBD1 (6 bases). The CDR3 here is CAINRDTYEQYF. CDR3 bases: TGTGCCATCAATCGGGACACCTACGAGCAGTACTTC.